These 3 T cell receptor beta chains share one sample of origin, sequenced in a study of blood T cell repertoires in COVID-19. The table came from immunoSEQ multiplex PCR; TCRdb's copy has only in-frame clones and leaves some out. The data show tens of thousands of clones, around 75% seen once. Sequenced input: peripheral blood. The receptors derive from a woman older than 75 with acute or convalescent COVID-19.

The rearrangement links TRBV12-3 or TRBV12-4 to TRBJ1-4; 10 nucleotides line up with TRBD1. The junction had 1 base not matched to a gene; V was cut back by 5 bases and J by 7 bases. The CDR3 contains 13 residues. CDR3 nucleotides: TGTGCCAGCAGTCGGGACAGGGGTGAAAAACTGTTTTTT. Its protein product is CASSRDRGEKLFF.

The chain links TRBV9 to TRBJ2-7; 14 nucleotides agree with TRBD2. This CDR3 is 15 amino acids long. Germline CDR1 reads SGDLS; CDR2 reads YYNGEE. The J segment lost 3 bases and the V segment lost 4 bases, leaving 3 bases of the junction unmatched. DNA of the CDR3: TGTGCCAGCAGCCTTGGACTAGCGGGGGGCTACGAGCAGTACTTC. It translates to CASSLGLAGGYEQYF. Full variable domain (missing parts from reference TRBV9 and TRBJ2-7): DSGVTQTPKHLITATGQRVTLRCSPRSGDLSVYWYQQSLDQGLQFLIQYYNGEERAKGNILERFSAQQFPDLHSELNLSSLELGDSALYFCASSLGLAGGYEQYFGPGTRLTVT.

The chain joins TRBV7-3 to TRBJ1-1; D remains ambiguous. V was shortened by 2 bases and J by 5 bases, with 9 bases between the two germline ends. The CDR3 loop spans 13 amino acids. The germline V gene encodes CDR1 SGHTA and CDR2 FQGTGA. The CDR3 region has the DNA TGTGCCAGCAGCTTAGCGGCCGAAACTGAAGCTTTCTTT. The encoded protein is CASSLAAETEAFF.